This is a list of T cell receptor beta chains from one sample in a study of blood T cell repertoires in COVID-19. Clones were read by immunoSEQ multiplex PCR, and TCRdb kept only the in-frame ones, dropping some. The table has 150,000 to 200,000 clones, about 85% seen once. Source material: peripheral blood. The receptors derive from a human donor with acute or convalescent COVID-19. The donor label of this sample is uncertain. Each CDR3 is given with its conserved first and last residue. D genes are given only for firm matches.

j_call	v_call	d_call	cdr3_aa
TRBJ2-5	TRBV5-5	TRBD1	CASSRTPTGGLETQYF
TRBJ2-7	TRBV7-2	TRBD2	CASRTGGITYEQYF
TRBJ2-1	TRBV4-2	TRBD2	CASRPTGTSDYNEQFF
TRBJ2-1	TRBV7-6	NA	CASSFLLSSYNEQFF
TRBJ2-5	TRBV5-1	NA	CASSLGPTGYQETQYF
TRBJ2-2	TRBV6-1	NA	CASSEAGARNTGELFF
TRBJ2-5	TRBV30	TRBD1	CAWSAGTGGRGLQETQYF
TRBJ1-4	TRBV9	TRBD1	CASSVGGTGSEKLFF
TRBJ1-6	TRBV3-1/TRBV3-2	NA	CASRLMRGWNSPLHF
TRBJ1-2	TRBV6-5	TRBD1	CASSRMAGQAYGYTF
TRBJ1-6	TRBV18	TRBD1	CASSPGQGNSPLHF
TRBJ2-5	TRBV6-1	NA	CASSEARGGAETQYF
TRBJ1-2	TRBV19	NA	CASSPRRQGNFYGYTF
TRBJ1-2	TRBV23-1	TRBD1	CASSQSWDRAQLYGYTF
TRBJ2-1	TRBV5-4	TRBD2	CASSFKLAGGLGNEQFF
TRBJ1-6	TRBV18	TRBD1	CASSSQGQQTPLHF
TRBJ1-2	TRBV25-1	TRBD1	CASSGGQVYGYTF
TRBJ1-2	TRBV11-2	NA	CASSLEGGEYYGYTF
TRBJ1-1	TRBV19	NA	CASSIWGRVNTEAFF
TRBJ1-5	TRBV6-1	NA	CASSDNSLGEQPQHF
TRBJ2-1	TRBV6-2/TRBV6-3	TRBD2	CASSPISGGAGSEQFF
TRBJ1-6	TRBV3-1/TRBV3-2	NA	CASSQSIPSANSPLHF
TRBJ1-1	TRBV28	TRBD1	CASTRQGARTEAFF
TRBJ1-2	TRBV2	TRBD1	CASTVRQGRNGYTF
TRBJ2-1	TRBV4-1	TRBD1	CASSRETGWSNEQFF
TRBJ1-5	TRBV2	NA	CASSTGFPEAQHF
TRBJ1-1	TRBV21-1	NA	CASNRTGCRGTVNTEAFF
TRBJ2-7	TRBV5-4	NA	CASSLFPGNSYEQYF
TRBJ1-2	TRBV28	TRBD1	CASRSLIRDRKFYGYTF